Only a few counts were recorded for the clone carrying this TCR beta chain. CDR1 SQVTM and CDR2 ANQGSEA come from the germline V gene. This CDR3 has 16 amino acids. Trimming took 7 bases from V and 6 from J; bases not matched to a gene: 18. The Seattle patients joined while their infection was active and were tracked longitudinally afterward. This sample is part of a study of blood T cell repertoires in COVID-19. On the study more broadly: PBMCs, B-cell-depleted T cells, or T cells provided the cDNA or gDNA that made up the material.

Original processing methods: Reference gene primer amplification in the assay estimated nucleated cell counts. Method: immunoSEQ multiplex PCR; TCRdb's copy keeps in-frame clones and lacks some. The DNA was the basis for D and trimming; V, J and clone size are from that table. The repertoire holds some 200,000 clones, with around 94% as singletons. Material for sequencing was peripheral blood. The source of this sequence is a man aged 25-45 years with COVID-19, enrolled during active disease. The chain couples TRBV29-1 to TRBJ1-2, with 9 bases that match TRBD1. For the CDR3, the DNA is TGCAGCGCCAACGTGGGATCGACAGGGGGTCCGAATGGCTACACCTTC. Translating gives CSANVGSTGGPNGYTF.